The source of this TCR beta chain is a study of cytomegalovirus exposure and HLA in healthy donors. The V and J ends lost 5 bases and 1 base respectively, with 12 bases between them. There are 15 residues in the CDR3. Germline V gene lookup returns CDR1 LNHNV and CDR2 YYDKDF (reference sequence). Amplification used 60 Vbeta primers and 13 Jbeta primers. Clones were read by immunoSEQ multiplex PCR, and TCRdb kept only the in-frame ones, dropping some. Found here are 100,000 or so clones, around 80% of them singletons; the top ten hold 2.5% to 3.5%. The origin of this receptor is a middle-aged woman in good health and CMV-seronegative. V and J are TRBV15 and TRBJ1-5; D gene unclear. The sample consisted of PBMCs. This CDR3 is CATSVLSGSNQPQHF. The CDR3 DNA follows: TGTGCCACCAGCGTACTCTCCGGGAGCAATCAGCCCCAGCATTTT.